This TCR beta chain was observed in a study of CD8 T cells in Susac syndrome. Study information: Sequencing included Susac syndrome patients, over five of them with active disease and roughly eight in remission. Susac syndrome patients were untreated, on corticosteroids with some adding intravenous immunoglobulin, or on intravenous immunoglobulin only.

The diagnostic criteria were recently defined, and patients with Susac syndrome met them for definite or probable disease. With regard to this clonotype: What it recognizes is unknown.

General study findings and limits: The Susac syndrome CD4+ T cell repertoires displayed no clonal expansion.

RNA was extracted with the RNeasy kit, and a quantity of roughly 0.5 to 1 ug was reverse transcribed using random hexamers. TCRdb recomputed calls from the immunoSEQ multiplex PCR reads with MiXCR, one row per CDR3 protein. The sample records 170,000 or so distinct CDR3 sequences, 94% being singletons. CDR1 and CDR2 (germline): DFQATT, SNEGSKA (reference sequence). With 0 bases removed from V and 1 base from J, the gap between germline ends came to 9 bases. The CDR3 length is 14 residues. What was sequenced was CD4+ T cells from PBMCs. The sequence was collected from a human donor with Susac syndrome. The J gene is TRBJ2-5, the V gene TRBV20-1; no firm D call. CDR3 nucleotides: TGCAGTGCTAGAGATAGGTGGATCCAAGAGACCCAGTACTTC. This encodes CSARDRWIQETQYF.